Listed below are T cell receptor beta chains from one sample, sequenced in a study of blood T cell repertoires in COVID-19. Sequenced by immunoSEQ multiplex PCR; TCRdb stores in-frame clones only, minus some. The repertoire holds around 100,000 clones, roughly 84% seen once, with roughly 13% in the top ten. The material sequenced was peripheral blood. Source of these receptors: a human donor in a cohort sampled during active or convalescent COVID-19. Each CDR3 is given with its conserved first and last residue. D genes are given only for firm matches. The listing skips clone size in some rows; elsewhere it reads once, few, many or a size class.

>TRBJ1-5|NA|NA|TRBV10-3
TGTGCCATCAGTGACACACACCCAAATCAGCCCCAGCATTTT
CAISDTHPNQPQHF
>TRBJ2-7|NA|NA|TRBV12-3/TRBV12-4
TGTGCCAGCAGTTGGGACACCTACGAGCAGTACTTC
CASSWDTYEQYF
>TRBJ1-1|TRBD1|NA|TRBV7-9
TGTGCCAGCATCTGGACAGGGCAGGGTGAAGCTTTCTTT
CASIWTGQGEAFF
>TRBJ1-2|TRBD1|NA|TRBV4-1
TGCGCCAGCAGCCAAGTAGGACAGGCCCGAAGAGAGGGCTACACCTTC
CASSQVGQARREGYTF
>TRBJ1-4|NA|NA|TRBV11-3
TGTGCCAGCAGCTCCCTCCAGGGGGAAAAACTGTTTTTT
CASSSLQGEKLFF
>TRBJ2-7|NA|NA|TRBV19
TGTGCCAGTAGTCCCGGCTTACTCGGGGGAGAAGAGCAGTACTTC
CASSPGLLGGEEQYF
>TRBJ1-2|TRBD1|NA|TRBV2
TGTGCCAGCTTCCCGGGACAGGGGTTATTAGCTGGCTACACCTTC
CASFPGQGLLAGYTF
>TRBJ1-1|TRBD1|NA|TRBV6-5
TGTGCCAGCAGTTACACACAGGGGGCGACTGAAGCTTTCTTT
CASSYTQGATEAFF
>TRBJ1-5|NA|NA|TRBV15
TGTGCCACCAGCAGAGATCTTCACGGAGATCAGCCCCAGCATTTT
CATSRDLHGDQPQHF
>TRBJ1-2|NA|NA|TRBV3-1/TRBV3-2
TGTGCCAGCAGCCGGGAGGGTGGCTACACCTTC
CASSREGGYTF
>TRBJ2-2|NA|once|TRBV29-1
TGCAGCGTAGAGTTGGGACAGAACACCGGGGAGCTGTTTTTT
CSVELGQNTGELFF
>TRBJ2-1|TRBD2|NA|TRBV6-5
TGTGCCAGCAGTAAGGGACTAGCGGGGCAGTATGAGCAGTTCTTC
CASSKGLAGQYEQFF
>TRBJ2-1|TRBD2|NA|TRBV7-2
TGTGCCAGCAGCTGGGGTAGCGGGTGGGGGTTGTCTGAGCAGTTCTTC
CASSWGSGWGLSEQFF
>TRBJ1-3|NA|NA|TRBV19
TGTGCCAGTAGTACCTCGTCCAGCTCTGGAAACACCATATATTTT
CASSTSSSSGNTIYF
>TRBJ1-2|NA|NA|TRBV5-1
TGCGCCAGCAGCTTTGGCGGAGGATCTGATTTGCGGCGCTACACCTTC
CASSFGGGSDLRRYTF